A selection of T cell receptor beta chains follows, all from one sample in a study of technical replicates of blood from a handful of donors. The assay was immunoSEQ multiplex PCR, and TCRdb's table has in-frame clones only and misses some. The table records 75,000 to 90,000 clones, just under 95% of them present only once. Sequenced: T cells isolated from PBMCs. These TCRs come from a human donor in good health. Both conserved end residues are part of each CDR3. The order of the fields is D gene, J gene, clone size, V gene, CDR3 protein, CDR3 DNA. D genes are given only for firm matches. Size is omitted from some rows. Given values are once, few, many or a class for expanded clones.

>TRBD1|TRBJ1-4|-|TRBV4-2
CASSQDRGTGGEKLFF
TGTGCCAGCAGCCAAGATCGGGGGACAGGGGGCGAAAAACTGTTTTTT
>TRBD2|TRBJ2-7|-|TRBV10-3
CAISESLRASGRNKYEQYF
TGTGCCATCAGTGAGTCTTTAAGGGCTAGCGGGAGAAATAAGTACGAGCAGTACTTC
>-|TRBJ2-5|-|TRBV2
CASIWADYETQYF
TGTGCCAGCATTTGGGCAGATTATGAGACCCAGTACTTC
>-|TRBJ2-7|-|TRBV23-1
CASSLTPGYFSYEQYF
TGCGCCAGCAGTCTAACTCCAGGGTATTTCTCCTACGAGCAGTACTTC
>TRBD1|TRBJ1-5|-|TRBV7-9
CASSLGQGTRDQPQHF
TGTGCCAGCAGCTTAGGACAGGGGACCAGGGATCAGCCCCAGCATTTT
>-|TRBJ1-3|-|TRBV2
CASSEYGVDNGNTIYF
TGTGCCAGCAGTGAATACGGTGTAGATAATGGAAACACCATATATTTT
>-|TRBJ2-5|-|TRBV7-6
CASSLGLGRLETQYF
TGTGCCAGCAGCTTAGGTTTGGGGAGATTGGAGACCCAGTACTTC
>TRBD2|TRBJ2-2|-|TRBV29-1
CSGGDSGRGSGELFF
TGCAGCGGGGGAGATAGCGGGAGGGGATCCGGGGAGCTGTTTTTT
>TRBD2|TRBJ2-1|-|TRBV6-5
CAIGGGGGDNEQFF
TGTGCCATCGGAGGCGGCGGGGGAGACAATGAGCAGTTCTTC
>-|TRBJ2-6|once|TRBV10-3
CAISEGGGRDGANVLTF
TGTGCCATCAGTGAAGGGGGAGGGCGAGATGGGGCCAACGTCCTGACTTTC
>-|TRBJ1-2|-|TRBV11-3
CASSLGEMQGPYGYTF
TGTGCCAGCAGCTTAGGGGAAATGCAGGGTCCCTATGGCTACACCTTC
>TRBD1|TRBJ1-4|-|TRBV6-6
CASSYSGTENEKLFF
TGTGCCAGCAGTTACTCCGGGACAGAGAATGAAAAACTGTTTTTT
>TRBD1|TRBJ1-4|-|TRBV28
CASSSRTGGPEKLFF
TGTGCCAGCAGTTCCCGGACAGGCGGACCAGAAAAACTGTTTTTT
>-|TRBJ2-7|-|TRBV28
CALAPDNSYEQYF
TGTGCCCTTGCACCGGACAACTCCTACGAGCAGTACTTC
>-|TRBJ1-1|-|TRBV6-5
CASSLQGRAFF
TGTGCCAGCAGTTTACAGGGAAGAGCTTTCTTT
>TRBD1|TRBJ1-2|-|TRBV19
CASSRPGQTFGYTF
TGTGCCAGTAGTAGACCGGGACAGACCTTTGGTTACACCTTC
>TRBD2|TRBJ2-7|-|TRBV5-1
CASSPPPGEREGHDYEQYF
TGCGCCAGCAGCCCACCCCCCGGTGAGCGGGAGGGGCACGATTACGAGCAGTACTTC
>-|TRBJ1-5|-|TRBV4-3
CASSQVVSGNQPQHF
TGCGCCAGCAGCCAAGTCGTCTCAGGGAATCAGCCCCAGCATTTT
>TRBD1|TRBJ2-5|-|TRBV7-3
CASSPQLGQGFGETQYF
TGTGCCAGCAGCCCACAACTGGGACAGGGTTTCGGAGAGACCCAGTACTTC
>TRBD1|TRBJ1-5|-|TRBV6-5
CASQGQGWDQPQHF
TGTGCCAGCCAAGGACAGGGGTGGGATCAGCCCCAGCATTTT
>TRBD2|TRBJ2-5|-|TRBV27
CASSLGGGAETQYF
TGTGCCAGCAGTTTGGGCGGGGGGGCGGAGACCCAGTACTTC
>-|TRBJ1-1|few|TRBV5-1
CASSLVGAMNTEAFF
TGCGCCAGCAGCTTGGTCGGAGCCATGAACACTGAAGCTTTCTTT
>TRBD2|TRBJ2-1|-|TRBV5-4
CASKTQRDLNEQFF
TGTGCCAGCAAAACTCAGCGGGACCTAAATGAGCAGTTCTTC
>-|TRBJ1-5|-|TRBV6-5
CASRGPNQPQHF
TGTGCCAGCAGGGGGCCCAATCAGCCCCAGCATTTT
>-|TRBJ2-3|-|TRBV9
CASSVDPGLTYKDTQYF
TGTGCCAGCAGTGTAGACCCGGGACTTACATATAAAGATACGCAGTATTTT
>-|TRBJ1-4|once|TRBV11-2
CASSFGGDNPNEKLFF
TGTGCCAGCAGCTTTGGGGGGGACAATCCTAATGAAAAACTGTTTTTT
>-|TRBJ2-1|-|TRBV6-6
CASSQDFRYNEQFF
TGTGCCAGCAGCCAGGATTTTAGGTACAATGAGCAGTTCTTC
>TRBD1|TRBJ1-1|few|TRBV28
CASSSRQGATEAFF
TGTGCCAGCAGCTCTCGACAGGGGGCCACTGAAGCTTTCTTT
>-|TRBJ2-7|-|TRBV7-8
CASSFRTHYEQYF
TGTGCCAGCAGCTTTAGGACTCACTACGAGCAGTACTTC
>TRBD2|TRBJ2-2|-|TRBV9
CASSVSGRAGPGELFF
TGTGCCAGCAGCGTTAGCGGGAGGGCCGGGCCCGGGGAGCTGTTTTTT
>TRBD2|TRBJ2-7|-|TRBV19
CASSKTSAVYEQYF
TGTGCCAGTAGTAAGACTAGCGCCGTCTACGAGCAGTACTTC
>TRBD2|TRBJ2-7|-|TRBV4-1
CASSQGREIYEQYF
TGCGCCAGCAGCCAAGGGCGGGAGATCTACGAGCAGTACTTC
>-|TRBJ2-3|-|TRBV19
CASSIQGLADTQYF
TGTGCCAGTAGTATTCAGGGGTTGGCAGATACGCAGTATTTT
>TRBD2|TRBJ2-7|-|TRBV28
CAIGTRNYEQYF
TGTGCCATCGGGACTAGGAACTACGAGCAGTACTTC
>-|TRBJ1-5|-|TRBV28
CASSFNDRPNQPQHF
TGTGCCAGCAGTTTTAACGACAGGCCGAATCAGCCCCAGCATTTT
>-|TRBJ2-7|-|TRBV12-5
CASGLVTGELLYEQYF
TGTGCTAGTGGTTTGGTAACGGGTGAACTACTGTACGAGCAGTACTTC
>-|TRBJ2-1|-|TRBV23-1
CASMAFLSYNEQFF
TGCGCCAGCATGGCTTTCCTCTCCTACAATGAGCAGTTCTTC
>-|TRBJ1-3|-|TRBV15
CATSTFLSDTIYF
TGTGCCACCAGCACCTTTCTCTCAGACACCATATATTTT
>-|TRBJ2-1|-|TRBV27
CASSPGRSSYNEQFF
TGTGCCAGCAGCCCTGGCCGCAGCTCCTACAATGAGCAGTTCTTC
>TRBD2|TRBJ2-3|-|TRBV28
CASSLYLAGEGGDTQYF
TGTGCCAGCAGTTTATACCTAGCGGGAGAGGGGGGAGATACGCAGTATTTT
>TRBD2|TRBJ2-1|-|TRBV18
CASSPPLREYNEQFF
TGTGCCAGCTCACCACCGTTGCGGGAGTACAATGAGCAGTTCTTC
>TRBD2|TRBJ2-1|-|TRBV30
CAPLAGGSYNEQFF
TGTGCCCCACTGGCGGGAGGATCCTACAATGAGCAGTTCTTC
>TRBD2|TRBJ2-1|-|TRBV7-9
CASSVISGSSYNEQFF
TGTGCCAGCAGCGTAATTAGCGGGAGCTCCTACAATGAGCAGTTCTTC